This entry lists 31 T cell receptor beta chains sequenced from one sample in a study of cytomegalovirus exposure and HLA in healthy donors. PCR employed 60 Vbeta and 13 Jbeta primers. Assay: immunoSEQ multiplex PCR; the TCRdb copy retains only in-frame clones and omits some. Found here are over 150,000 clones, about 84% of them singletons; the top ten hold roughly 5.5%. Sequenced: PBMCs. The receptors were sampled from a woman aged 40 to 50 in good health and CMV-seropositive.

This clone showed up just a few times. V gene TRBV6-1 combines with J gene TRBJ1-5; 7 bases line up with TRBD1. Germline CDR1 reads MNHNS; CDR2 reads SASEGT. V trimming: 2 bases; J trimming: 16 bases; junction bases outside the gene matches: 8. The CDR3 covers 12 residues. Written as DNA, the CDR3 is TGTGCCAGCAGTGAAAGGGGGCTGGAAATTCATTTT. It translates to CASSERGLEIHF.

The sample holds a few counts of this clone. The chain employs TRBV7-3 and TRBJ2-1, with 7 positions matching TRBD1. Germline trimming cut 4 bases from V and 5 bases from J; bases unmatched to any gene: 8. The CDR3 is 15 residues long. The V gene's germline CDR1 is SGHTA and CDR2 FQGTGA. The CDR3 here is CASSSRQGVNNEQFF. CDR3 coding DNA: TGTGCCAGCAGCTCCCGACAGGGCGTCAACAATGAGCAGTTCTTC.

The V gene is TRBV11-2, the J gene TRBJ2-7; no definite D call. The CDR3 covers 15 residues. CDR1 is SGHAT and CDR2 is FQNNGV in the germline V gene. V was clipped by 2 bases and J by 5 bases, with 16 bases between them. CDR3 nucleotides: TGTGCCAGCAGCTTAAGTCCCATAAGCAACCACGAGCAGTACTTC. Protein sequence: CASSLSPISNHEQYF.

The rearrangement joins TRBV7-7 to TRBJ2-5; 7 bases align to TRBD2. CDR1 is SSHAT and CDR2 is FNYEAQ in the germline V gene (reference sequence). The length of the CDR3 is 15 residues. V trimming: 0 bases; J trimming: 4 bases; junction bases outside the gene matches: 5. CDR3 sequence: CASSLARGFGETQYF. The CDR3, as DNA: TGTGCCAGCAGCTTAGCGCGGGGGTTCGGAGAGACCCAGTACTTC.

The chain links TRBV5-1 to TRBJ2-1; TRBD1 matches at 7 bases. Germline CDR1 reads SGHRS; CDR2 reads YFSETQ. V was pared by 5 bases and J by 13 bases, with 6 bases of the junction left unmatched. The CDR3 has 11 residues. The chain's CDR3 is CASRSGTDQFF. As DNA, the CDR3 is TGCGCCAGCAGGTCCGGGACAGATCAGTTCTTC.

The chain uses TRBV28 and TRBJ2-7; maybe TRBD2 (6 bases). The CDR3 extends over 14 amino acids. The V end lost 7 bases, the J end lost 4 bases, and 17 bases lay between the germline ends. In germline, CDR1 is MDHEN, CDR2 SYDVKM. CDR3 sequence reads: CASIGTPTPYEQYF. DNA for the CDR3: TGTGCCAGCATCGGGACTCCGACTCCTTACGAGCAGTACTTC.

V gene TRBV5-5 combines with J gene TRBJ2-7; TRBD1 agrees at 9 bases. CDR1 and CDR2 (germline): SGHKS, YYEKEE (reference sequence). V lost 0 bases, J lost 3 bases, and 7 bases stayed unmatched. There are 16 residues in the CDR3. The CDR3: CASSLAPGQGGYEQYF. CDR3 DNA sequence: TGTGCCAGCAGCTTGGCCCCGGGACAGGGAGGCTACGAGCAGTACTTC.

The chain couples TRBV5-1 to TRBJ1-4; D possibly corresponds to TRBD1 (5 bases). Germline V lookup: CDR1 SGHRS, CDR2 YFSETQ. CDR3 size: 12 residues. The V end lost 4 bases, the J end lost 6 bases, and 7 bases lay between the germline ends. The CDR3 bases are TGCGCCAGCAGCCAGGGCGATGAAAAACTGTTTTTT. Protein sequence: CASSQGDEKLFF.

The gene calls are TRBV19 and TRBJ1-1, with unresolved D. The CDR3 sequence is 15 residues long. The V end lost 3 bases, the J end lost 2 bases, and 13 bases lay between the germline ends. Germline assignment: CDR1 LNHDA and CDR2 SQIVND (reference sequence). The CDR3 loop is CASSISTQTNTEAFF. The CDR3 region has the DNA TGTGCCAGTAGTATTTCAACACAGACCAACACTGAAGCTTTCTTT. Filled out from reference TRBV19 and TRBJ1-1, the complete variable domain reads DGGITQSPKYLFRKEGQNVTLSCEQNLNHDAMYWYRQDPGQGLRLIYYSQIVNDFQKGDIAEGYSVSREKKESFPLTVTSAQKNPTAFYLCASSISTQTNTEAFFGQGTRLTVV.

The CDR3 loop reads CASSPRDTDTQYF. CDR3 in DNA: TGCGCCAGCAGCCCCCGCGACACAGATACGCAGTATTTT. V and J are TRBV5-1 and TRBJ2-3; unclear D gene. The CDR3 spans 13 residues. The germline V gene has CDR1 SGHRS and CDR2 YFSETQ. V was trimmed by 4 bases and J by 2 bases, leaving 8 bases between them.

The CDR3 loop is CASSRTGGFNEQYF. As DNA, the CDR3 is TGCGCCAGCAGCCGAACAGGGGGCTTCAACGAGCAGTACTTC. The rearrangement uses TRBV4-1 and TRBJ2-7; 9 nucleotides match TRBD1. The germline CDR1 and CDR2 sequences are MGHRA and YSYEKL. The CDR3 contains 14 residues. V was clipped by 4 bases and J by 5 bases; unmatched bases: 6.

The J gene is TRBJ1-2, the V gene TRBV27; 7 bases are a match to TRBD1. CDR1 and CDR2 (germline): MNHEY, SMNVEV (reference sequence). The CDR3 is 14 residues long. J lost 4 bases, V lost 4 bases, and 6 bases had no gene match. CDR3 loop: CASSSRQGPYGYTF. DNA of the CDR3: TGTGCCAGCAGTTCCCGACAGGGCCCCTATGGCTACACCTTC.

The V call is TRBV11-2, the J call TRBJ1-2; 8 bases align to TRBD1. Germline lookup yields CDR1 SGHAT and CDR2 FQNNGV. The V segment lost 2 bases and the J segment 8 bases; nucleotides outside the gene matches: 4. This CDR3 contains 13 residues. The CDR3 DNA reads TGTGCCAGCAGCTTAAACAGGGGGGTAGGCTACACCTTC. This gives the protein CASSLNRGVGYTF.

The V and J genes are TRBV27 and TRBJ2-2; unclear D gene. V shed 0 bases and J shed 5 bases, with 13 bases lying between them. The CDR3 spans 16 residues. Germline V gene sequence: CDR1 MNHEY, CDR2 SMNVEV (reference sequence). CDR3 in amino acids: CASSLSGGLATGELFF. The CDR3 region has the DNA TGTGCCAGCAGTTTATCGGGTGGGCTCGCGACCGGGGAGCTGTTTTTT.

The chain links TRBV5-1 to TRBJ1-4; TRBD1 might be the D (5 bases). V was pared by 0 bases and J by 4 bases, with 7 bases between. The length of the CDR3 is 14 residues. In germline, CDR1 is SGHRS, CDR2 YFSETQ. The CDR3 is CASSLGQINEKLFF. The DNA for the CDR3 is TGCGCCAGCAGCTTGGGACAGATTAATGAAAAACTGTTTTTT.

This clone was picked up a small number of times. The chain is built from TRBV6-4 and TRBJ2-7; perhaps TRBD1 as D (5 bases). Germline CDR1 MRHNA, CDR2 SNTAGT. The CDR3 sequence is 16 residues long. V was cut by 0 bases and J by 2 bases, with 14 bases left in between. The CDR3 protein is CASSDSKGNYAYEQYF. The CDR3 DNA follows: TGTGCCAGCAGTGACTCGAAGGGGAATTATGCCTACGAGCAGTACTTC.

V gene TRBV19 combines with J gene TRBJ2-7; 8 bases are shared with TRBD2. V lost 2 bases, J lost 4 bases, and 4 bases stayed unmatched. The CDR3 extends over 14 amino acids. The germline gives CDR1 LNHDA, CDR2 SQIVND (reference sequence). This CDR3 reads CASSIRREAYEQYF. CDR3 bases: TGTGCCAGTAGTATAAGGCGGGAGGCGTACGAGCAGTACTTC.

The chain recombines TRBV14 with TRBJ2-7; D may be TRBD2 (6 bases). V was shortened by 4 bases and J by 2 bases, with 27 bases between the two germline ends. Per germline, CDR1 SGHDN and CDR2 FVKESK. This CDR3 is built from 19 residues. The CDR3 DNA reads TGTGCCAGCAGCCCGGACTACAAAACGACAGTTCTCCCGCCCTACGAGCAGTACTTC. This gives the protein CASSPDYKTTVLPPYEQYF.

The J gene is TRBJ2-1, the V gene TRBV6-1; TRBD1 matches 7 bases. The CDR3 runs 15 residues. Per the germline V gene, CDR1 is MNHNS and CDR2 is SASEGT. The junction had 4 bases not matched to a gene; V was cut back by 1 base and J by 4 bases. The CDR3 DNA reads as TGTGCCAGCAGTGAAGGACCGGGACAGTACAATGAGCAGTTCTTC. Encoded protein: CASSEGPGQYNEQFF.

Concerning this clone itself: The same CDR3 arises from other DNA sequences in this sample as well. This chain uses TRBV2 with TRBJ1-1; D perhaps matches TRBD1 (5 bases). This CDR3 region has 14 residues. The V end was cut by 1 base, the J end by 1 base, with 7 bases between. From germline, CDR1 is SNHLY and CDR2 FYNNEI. DNA of the CDR3: TGTGCCAGCAGTGAAGTAAGGGGGAACACTGAAGCTTTCTTT. It translates to CASSEVRGNTEAFF.

The chain uses TRBV6-4 and TRBJ1-6; D remains ambiguous. Germline values: CDR1 MRHNA, CDR2 SNTAGT. This CDR3 region has 14 residues. The V and J ends lost 3 bases and 7 bases respectively, with 10 bases between them. This CDR3 reads CASSEGPWNSPLHF. The DNA for the CDR3 is TGTGCCAGCAGTGAGGGCCCGTGGAATTCACCCCTCCACTTT.

The chain links TRBV2 to TRBJ2-7; TRBD1 might be the D (5 bases). Trimming shortened V by 7 bases and J by 0 bases, and 13 bases separated the two germline ends. Germline V gene sequence: CDR1 SNHLY, CDR2 FYNNEI. CDR3 length equals 14 residues. CDR3 residues: CASTLDISSYEQYF. CDR3 DNA sequence: TGTGCCAGCACTCTGGACATCTCCTCCTACGAGCAGTACTTC.

This chain links TRBV13 with TRBJ2-7, with D possibly matching TRBD2 (5 bases). Trimming stripped 0 bases from V and 2 bases from J, with 11 bases between. This CDR3 region has 15 residues. CDR1 PRHDT and CDR2 FYEKMQ come from the germline V gene (reference sequence). The CDR3 coding sequence is TGTGCCAGCAGCTTAGGCCAGCGGCCCCCCTACGAGCAGTACTTC. Residues: CASSLGQRPPYEQYF.

V gene TRBV30 combines with J gene TRBJ1-5, with D perhaps TRBD1 (6 bases). This CDR3 comprises 17 residues. Germline lookup yields CDR1 GTSNPN and CDR2 SVGIG (reference sequence). V was trimmed by 4 bases and J by 2 bases, leaving 21 bases between them. CDR3 loop: CAWNHEGGSLGNQPQHF. In DNA form, the CDR3 reads TGTGCCTGGAACCACGAAGGGGGTTCGTTAGGCAATCAGCCCCAGCATTTT.

CDR3 in DNA: TGTGTCAGAAGCCCCTACCGGGACAGGTACGGCTATAGCAATCAGCCCCAGCATTTT. Protein: CVRSPYRDRYGYSNQPQHF. V gene TRBV7-5 combines with J gene TRBJ1-5; no check of the table's D call, TRBD1, against the DNA was made. TRBV7-5 is a known pseudogene. The CDR3 has 19 residues.

This chain connects TRBV18 to TRBJ1-1; D is perhaps TRBD1 (5 bases). Germline assignment: CDR1 KGHSH and CDR2 LQKENI. The CDR3 is made up of 15 amino acids. V lost 4 bases and J 4 bases, leaving 16 bases between the germline ends. This CDR3 reads CASSQPGLRGTEAFF. CDR3 nucleotide sequence: TGTGCCAGCTCACAACCGGGACTACGAGGCACTGAAGCTTTCTTT. The full variable domain, completed using reference TRBV18 and TRBJ1-1, is NAGVMQNPRHLVRRRGQEARLRCSPMKGHSHVYWYRQLPEEGLKFMVYLQKENIIDESGMPKERFSAEFPKEGPSILRIQQVVRGDSAAYFCASSQPGLRGTEAFFGQGTRLTVV.

This clone was detected only a few times. V usage is TRBV5-1 and J usage is TRBJ1-2; TRBD1 matches 7 bases. Looked up from germline, CDR1 is SGHRS and CDR2 is YFSETQ. There are 13 residues in the CDR3. V was clipped by 4 bases and J by 2 bases; unmatched bases: 2. The CDR3 DNA reads TGCGCCAGCAGCACGGGACAGAACTATGGCTACACCTTC. Its protein is CASSTGQNYGYTF.

The V and J genes are TRBV6-1 and TRBJ2-7; tentative D call: TRBD1 (6 bases). Trimming removed 7 bases at V and 4 bases at J, with 8 bases between. Germline CDR1 MNHNS, CDR2 SASEGT. This CDR3 region has 11 residues. The CDR3 spells CASTQGYEQYF. As DNA, the CDR3 is TGTGCCAGCACACAGGGTTACGAGCAGTACTTC.

The chain links TRBV29-1 to TRBJ1-2; 10 nucleotides line up with TRBD1. V was clipped by 7 bases and J by 8 bases; unmatched bases: 16. There are 15 residues in the CDR3. Germline CDR1 and CDR2: SQVTM and ANQGSEA. The CDR3: CSAVRDRGSYDGYTF. As DNA, the CDR3 is TGCAGCGCTGTCCGGGACAGGGGATCCTATGACGGCTACACCTTC.

V usage is TRBV13 and J usage is TRBJ2-1; a possible D gene is TRBD2 (5 bases). V was shortened by 10 bases and J by 5 bases, with 21 bases between the two germline ends. Per germline, CDR1 PRHDT and CDR2 FYEKMQ (reference sequence). The CDR3 extends over 15 amino acids. CDR3 coding DNA: TGTGCCACCTCCCAAGGTCGGGGAAGGCACAATGAGCAGTTCTTC. Translated, it gives CATSQGRGRHNEQFF.

By sample share, this clone is medium-sized. CDR3 sequence (DNA): TGTGCCAGCAGCTCGGGTGCTGAAGCTTTCTTT. This codes for CASSSGAEAFF. This rearrangement joins TRBV7-8 to TRBJ1-1; no reliable D call. This CDR3 is built from 11 residues. Trimming stripped 4 bases from V and 6 bases from J, with 6 bases between. Germline CDR1 and CDR2: SGHVS and FQNEAQ.